This TCR beta chain was captured in a study of blood T cell repertoires in COVID-19. Overall study context: PBMCs, B-cell-depleted T cells, or T cells provided the cDNA or gDNA that made up the material.

This clone was observed a single time. This CDR3 region has 18 residues. Trimming took off 5 bases at V and 4 bases at J, with 25 bases between the two ends. From germline, CDR1 is KGHDR and CDR2 SFDVKD. It was during active infection that Seattle patients were enrolled and then longitudinally followed. Original handling: Amplification of reference gene primers provided the estimated nucleated cell counts. TCRdb's table, derived via immunoSEQ multiplex PCR, lists solely in-frame clones and lacks some. V and J calls and clone size are copied from that table; D and trimming were computed from the DNA. The profile shows roughly 290,000 clones, 80% to 95% of them singletons.

The origin of this receptor is a woman in her thirties with COVID-19, enrolled during active disease. Sequencing used peripheral blood. The gene calls are TRBV24-1 and TRBJ1-2; tentatively, D is TRBD1 (6 bases). The CDR3 loop reads CATSGLMQGFDPAYGYTF. The CDR3 region has the DNA TGTGCCACCAGTGGTCTGATGCAGGGGTTTGATCCTGCCTATGGCTACACCTTC.